In this sample, the clone carrying this T cell receptor beta chain turned up a few times. Sequenced by immunoSEQ multiplex PCR; TCRdb stores in-frame clones only, minus some. Here the sample spans around 6,700 clones, roughly 17% being singletons. This specimen belongs to a study of tumour-infiltrating T cells in Burkitt lymphoma. Across the whole study: Overall and progression-free survival were predicted by productive clonality.

This CDR3 spans 16 amino acids. CDR1 SGDLS and CDR2 YYNGEE come from the germline V gene. The V end was cut by 0 bases, the J end by 4 bases, with 16 bases between. The chain employs TRBV9 and TRBJ2-5; no clear D. This TCR was recovered from a human donor with diffuse large B-cell lymphoma. Input material: tumor tissue. CDR3 sequence (DNA): TGTGCCAGCAGCGTAGAGCCTATGGGCGGAACAGAGACCCAGTACTTC. It is translated as CASSVEPMGGTETQYF.